This T cell receptor beta chain was recorded in a study of post-analysis software for immune sequencing data. In the study overall: As for disease course, relapsing-remitting, secondary progressive and progressive-relapsing multiple sclerosis were all included. Whole-study findings and limits: The study found significantly lower normalized Chao1 diversity in multiple sclerosis patients than in controls. Elevated frequency relative to controls characterized several TRBV segments in patients, TRBV5-6, TRBV5-1 and TRBV20-1 among them.

The CDR3 spans 16 residues. CDR1 is MNHEY, CDR2 SVGAGI, per germline. This clonotype turned up a few times. Its matching antigen is unknown. This may arise from a read error, as a much more abundant clone is one base away. Unique molecular identifiers were present in the TCR beta cDNA libraries. A single record per CDR3 protein comes from TCRdb applying MiXCR to the PCR reads. The data show about 200,000 distinct CDR3 sequences, about 30% seen once. The chain carries TRBV6-5 and TRBJ2-5; 7 bases are shared with TRBD1. The sequenced sample was blood. The sequence came from a girl younger than 18 with multiple sclerosis. The CDR3 sequence: CTSSYSSYLRQGTQYF. The CDR3 DNA follows: TGTACCAGCAGTTACTCGAGTTACCTGCGACAGGGGACCCAGTACTTC.